The clone carrying this T cell receptor (beta chain) turned up a few times. Some clones are missing from TCRdb's copy, which holds only in-frame ones; the method was immunoSEQ multiplex PCR. The sample lists over 110,000 clones, 65% to 90% occurring once. These data come from a study of blood T cell repertoires in COVID-19. The V segment lost 3 bases and the J segment 7 bases; nucleotides outside the gene matches: 5. The V gene's germline CDR1 is MDHEN and CDR2 SYDVKM. This CDR3 comprises 15 residues. This sequence was found in a human donor in a cohort sampled during active COVID-19. Sequencing was performed on peripheral blood. V gene TRBV28 combines with J gene TRBJ2-2; 10 nucleotides align to TRBD1. Written as DNA, the CDR3 is TGTGCCAGCAGTTTTCAGGACAGGGGGTTCGGGGAGCTGTTTTTT. Residues: CASSFQDRGFGELFF.